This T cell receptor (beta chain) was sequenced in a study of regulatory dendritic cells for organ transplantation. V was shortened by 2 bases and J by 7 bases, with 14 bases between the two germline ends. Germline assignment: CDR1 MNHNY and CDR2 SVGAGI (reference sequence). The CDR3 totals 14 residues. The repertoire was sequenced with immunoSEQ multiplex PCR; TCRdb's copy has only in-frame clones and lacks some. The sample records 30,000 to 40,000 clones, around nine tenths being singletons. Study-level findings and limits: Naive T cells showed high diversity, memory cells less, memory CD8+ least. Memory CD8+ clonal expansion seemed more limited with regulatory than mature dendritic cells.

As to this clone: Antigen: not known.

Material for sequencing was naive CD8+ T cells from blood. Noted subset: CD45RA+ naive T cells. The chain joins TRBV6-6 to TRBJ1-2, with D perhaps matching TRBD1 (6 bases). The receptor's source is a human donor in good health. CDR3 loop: CASSYTGAGGGYTF. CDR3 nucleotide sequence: TGTGCCAGCAGTTACACGGGGGCCGGCGGTGGCTACACCTTC.